This TCR beta chain stems from a study of T-cell memory formation after mild COVID-19. The wider study: Each donor largely had its own TCR clusters.

Broader study findings: Prior to infection, memory already included some responding clones, suggesting cross-reactive memory joined. Contracting CD4+ clones lay largely in CM and EM, with CD8+ ones residing in EMRA.

cDNA libraries for TCR alpha and TCR beta, carrying sample barcodes and UMIs, came from 5'RACE with constant-segment primers. One entry per CDR3 protein, called by TCRdb with MiXCR from the 5' RACE reads. The sample carries fewer than 300,000 distinct CDR3 sequences, about a sixth recorded once. Details on this clonotype: The antigen is unknown.

The TCR comes from a man in his late teens or twenties who had mild COVID-19 (a few samples of this study predate the infection). Cell type and time point are not known. Sequencing input: PBMCs or a T cell subset sorted from them (not recorded which).

In nucleotides, the CDR3 is TGTGCCAGCAGCGGGCACCCTAGCAATCAGCCCCAGCATTTT. It yields the protein CASSGHPSNQPQHF. This chain joins TRBV7-9 and TRBJ1-5; D gene uncertain. The CDR3 sequence is 14 residues long. V was trimmed by 5 bases and J by 0 bases, leaving 8 bases between them. From germline, CDR1 is SEHNR and CDR2 FQNEAQ (reference sequence).